The present T cell receptor beta chain was sequenced within a study of blood T cell repertoires in COVID-19. Background on the study: Sources were T cells, B-cell-depleted T cells, or PBMCs; the material itself was cDNA or gDNA.

Germline V gene sequence: CDR1 KGHSH, CDR2 LQKENI. Trimming took off 1 base at V and 9 bases at J, with 18 bases between the two ends. There are 15 residues in the CDR3. Under the authors' procedure: By means of reference gene primer amplification, nucleated cell counts were estimated. TCRdb keeps only in-frame clones here, not all; method: immunoSEQ multiplex PCR. V and J calls and clone size are those listed in that table; D and trimming were worked out from the DNA. The sample lists tens of thousands of clones; 79% were seen once. The V and J genes are TRBV18 and TRBJ2-5; D unclear. The origin of this receptor is a man in his 60s with active or convalescent COVID-19. Sequencing was done on a sample of peripheral blood. CDR3 DNA: TGTGCCAGCTCACCACAATCGGCGACCCTAGGCCCCCAGTACTTC. Residues: CASSPQSATLGPQYF.